The 24 T cell receptor beta chains reported below all come from one sample, sequenced in a study of blood T cell repertoires in COVID-19. Generated by immunoSEQ multiplex PCR, the TCRdb table keeps only in-frame clones and is missing some. The sample shows around 120,000 clones, about three quarters of them seen only once. The specimen was peripheral blood. These receptors originate from a human donor with acute or convalescent COVID-19. The donor label of this sample is uncertain.

This sequence joins TRBV6-4 and TRBJ1-2; D unclear. CDR3 length: 15 residues. V was cut by 2 bases and J by 4 bases, with 14 bases left in between. Per the germline V gene, CDR1 is MRHNA and CDR2 is SNTAGT. The CDR3 coding sequence is TGTGCCAGCAGTGACGGGTCGGGCGGGAGCTATGGCTACACCTTC. Translating it yields CASSDGSGGSYGYTF.

The chain has TRBV5-8 and TRBJ1-2; 9 nucleotides align to TRBD1. The length of the CDR3 is 13 residues. Germline V CDR1 and CDR2: SGHTS, YDEGEE. After removal of 3 bases from V and 4 bases from J, the junction contained 1 base not matched to a gene. The CDR3: CASSWDRAYGYTF. CDR3 in DNA: TGTGCCAGCAGCTGGGACAGGGCCTATGGCTACACCTTC. Supplemented by reference TRBV5-8 and TRBJ1-2, the full variable domain reads EAGVTQSPTHLIKTRGQQATLRCSPISGHTSVYWYQQALGLGLQFLLWYDEGEERNRGNFPPRFSGRQFPNYSSELNVNALELEDSALYLCASSWDRAYGYTFGSGTRLTVV.

This rearrangement joins TRBV6-5 to TRBJ1-1, with D perhaps TRBD1 (5 bases). V dropped 3 bases and J dropped 10 bases, with 18 bases sitting between them. The germline gives CDR1 MNHEY, CDR2 SVGAGI. This CDR3 spans 14 amino acids. Written as DNA, the CDR3 is TGTGCCAGCAGTTATTCAGGGTTAGGGGTAGTAGCTTTCTTT. It encodes CASSYSGLGVVAFF.

This chain links TRBV5-1 with TRBJ2-1; 9 nucleotides align to TRBD2. Germline loops: CDR1 SGHRS, CDR2 YFSETQ. The CDR3 spans 15 residues. V gave up 4 bases and J gave up 1 base; unmatched junction bases: 3. CDR3 region: CASSQAGGSYNEQFF. The CDR3 DNA reads TGCGCCAGCAGCCAAGCGGGGGGTTCCTACAATGAGCAGTTCTTC.

V gene TRBV30 combines with J gene TRBJ1-6; D is uncertain. Germline CDR1 GTSNPN, CDR2 SVGIG (reference sequence). This CDR3 region has 12 residues. V gave up 7 bases and J gave up 6 bases, with 10 bases separating them. CDR3: CAFDKINSPLHF. DNA for the CDR3: TGTGCCTTTGACAAGATTAATTCACCCCTCCACTTT.

This clone has more than one count but fewer than ten. V is TRBV7-9 and J is TRBJ1-3; no clear D. Trimming removed 3 bases at V and 3 bases at J, with 15 bases between. Germline V lookup: CDR1 SEHNR, CDR2 FQNEAQ (reference sequence). This CDR3 region has 16 residues. In DNA form, the CDR3 reads TGTGCCAGCAGCTTTGGTACCCGGGATCATGGAAACACCATATATTTT. It translates to CASSFGTRDHGNTIYF.

This chain uses TRBV2 with TRBJ1-5; 10 positions match TRBD1. Germline CDR1 SNHLY, CDR2 FYNNEI. V shed 6 bases, J shed 7 bases, and the junction held 3 bases outside the gene matches. This CDR3 spans 13 amino acids. CDR3 residues: CASRTGGAQPQHF. The CDR3 DNA follows: TGTGCCAGCAGGACAGGGGGCGCGCAGCCCCAGCATTTT.

The chain is built from TRBV30 and TRBJ1-2; D ambiguous. The CDR3 length is 12 residues. Trimming took off 0 bases at V and 8 bases at J, with 10 bases between the two ends. Per the germline V gene, CDR1 is GTSNPN and CDR2 is SVGIG (reference sequence). CDR3 DNA sequence: TGTGCCTGGAGTGTACTATTGGAGGGCTACACCTTC. This encodes CAWSVLLEGYTF.

This sequence joins TRBV7-6 and TRBJ2-3; D is possibly TRBD1 (6 bases). The ends were cut back, 1 base at V and 3 bases at J, with 11 bases in the middle. CDR1 is SGHVS, CDR2 FNYEAQ, per germline. The CDR3 spans 15 residues. The DNA for the CDR3 is TGTGCCAGCAGCTTAGTTCTGGGGGCGACAGATACGCAGTATTTT. Translating gives CASSLVLGATDTQYF.

The rearrangement uses TRBV6-5 and TRBJ1-5; D is uncertain. Germline-derived CDR1 and CDR2 are MNHEY and SVGAGI. This CDR3 region has 13 residues. With 2 bases removed from V and 4 bases from J, the gap between germline ends came to 6 bases. In nucleotides, the CDR3 is TGTGCCAGCAGTTACGACGGGAATCAGCCCCAGCATTTT. It specifies CASSYDGNQPQHF.

The chain joins TRBV7-9 to TRBJ2-2; 7 positions agree with TRBD2. The CDR3 runs to 14 residues. The V and J ends lost 5 bases and 4 bases, in that order; junction bases with no gene match: 4. Germline lookup yields CDR1 SEHNR and CDR2 FQNEAQ (reference sequence). The chain's CDR3 is CASSQGLTTGELFF. CDR3 sequence (DNA): TGTGCCAGCAGCCAGGGACTAACCACCGGGGAGCTGTTTTTT.

The chain uses TRBV5-6 and TRBJ1-6; the D gene is possibly TRBD1 (5 bases). CDR1 SGHDT and CDR2 YYEEEE come from the germline V gene. The V gene lost 5 bases and the J gene lost 13 bases, with 34 bases spanning the gap. The CDR3 totals 19 residues. In DNA, the CDR3 is TGTGCCAGCAGTTCTATGGGGCGAGGAAATATTCATCGCACGGGTCCCCTCCACTTT. Encoded protein: CASSSMGRGNIHRTGPLHF. The complete variable domain, with remaining parts taken from reference TRBV5-6 and TRBJ1-6, reads DAGVTQSPTHLIKTRGQQVTLRCSPKSGHDTVSWYQQALGQGPQFIFQYYEEEERQRGNFPDRFSGHQFPNYSSELNVNALLLGDSALYLCASSSMGRGNIHRTGPLHFGNGTRLTVT.

This chain uses TRBV5-1 with TRBJ2-3; 10 nucleotides agree with TRBD2. Germline V lookup: CDR1 SGHRS, CDR2 YFSETQ. The CDR3 totals 14 residues. V lost 5 bases and J lost 3; bases outside the gene matches: 3. The CDR3 sequence: CASRAGGPTDTQYF. CDR3 nucleotide sequence: TGCGCCAGCAGAGCGGGGGGGCCAACAGATACGCAGTATTTT.

The chain links TRBV5-6 to TRBJ1-2; 7 nucleotides align to TRBD1. There are 14 residues in the CDR3. With 0 bases clipped from V and 3 bases from J, the junction kept 2 bases outside the gene matches. CDR1 and CDR2 from the germline V gene are SGHDT and YYEEEE. This chain's CDR3 is CASSLEGAYYGYTF. The CDR3 DNA reads as TGTGCCAGCAGCTTGGAGGGGGCCTACTATGGCTACACCTTC. The variable domain in full, with the rest retrieved from reference TRBV5-6 and TRBJ1-2, is DAGVTQSPTHLIKTRGQQVTLRCSPKSGHDTVSWYQQALGQGPQFIFQYYEEEERQRGNFPDRFSGHQFPNYSSELNVNALLLGDSALYLCASSLEGAYYGYTFGSGTRLTVV.

The chain carries TRBV19 and TRBJ1-1, with a tentative D call TRBD1 (5 bases). This CDR3 region has 15 residues. V was trimmed by 5 bases and J by 4 bases, leaving 17 bases between them. The germline V gene encodes CDR1 LNHDA and CDR2 SQIVND (reference sequence). The CDR3 reads CASSSRTGESTEAFF. The DNA of the CDR3 is TGTGCCAGTAGTTCCCGGACGGGGGAAAGCACTGAAGCTTTCTTT.

The chain recombines TRBV3-1 (or the pseudogene TRBV3-2) with TRBJ1-6; 9 nucleotides line up with TRBD1. Germline trimming cut 4 bases from V and 7 bases from J; bases unmatched to any gene: 2. Germline V gene data show CDR1 as LGHDT and CDR2 as YNNKEL (reference sequence). The CDR3 has 14 residues. The CDR3 nucleotides are TGTGCCAGCAGCCTGACAGGGGGGAATTCACCCCTCCACTTT. This encodes CASSLTGGNSPLHF.

The J gene is TRBJ1-4, the V gene TRBV2; the D gene is possibly TRBD1 (5 bases). The CDR3 length is 15 residues. Between the trimmed V and J ends, which lost 3 bases and 2 bases, there was a span of 10 bases. The germline V gene has CDR1 SNHLY and CDR2 FYNNEI. CDR3 protein: CASSDRKGTNEKLFF. DNA for the CDR3: TGTGCCAGCAGTGACCGGAAGGGGACTAATGAAAAACTGTTTTTT.

This clone has a handful of counts. The rearrangement uses TRBV24-1 and TRBJ2-1, with D unresolved. This CDR3 spans 15 amino acids. V was cut by 1 base and J by 0 bases, with 6 bases left in between. Germline loops: CDR1 KGHDR, CDR2 SFDVKD. The CDR3 sequence is CATSDLTDSYNEQFF. CDR3 coding DNA: TGTGCCACCAGTGATTTAACAGACTCCTACAATGAGCAGTTCTTC.

The chain is built from TRBV6-1 and TRBJ2-1, with a weak D call TRBD1 (5 bases). The V gene's germline CDR1 is MNHNS and CDR2 SASEGT. This CDR3 spans 21 amino acids. V lost 2 bases to trimming and J lost 2 bases, with 28 bases between them. CDR3 sequence reads: CASSEIDRSPPRAFTYNEQFF. The CDR3 DNA sequence: TGTGCCAGCAGTGAAATCGACCGGTCCCCCCCCAGGGCGTTTACCTACAATGAGCAGTTCTTC.

V usage is TRBV30 and J usage is TRBJ2-7, with 7 bases aligning to TRBD2. Trimming took 4 bases from V and 3 from J; bases not matched to a gene: 0. Germline CDR1 and CDR2: GTSNPN and SVGIG (reference sequence). The CDR3 loop spans 11 amino acids. The CDR3 bases are TGTGCCTGGACGGGGGGCTACGAGCAGTACTTC. It translates to CAWTGGYEQYF.

This chain links TRBV28 with TRBJ2-1, with 8 nucleotides matching TRBD1. J lost 7 bases, V lost 7 bases, and 6 bases had no gene match. The CDR3 spans 13 residues. The germline V gene encodes CDR1 MDHEN and CDR2 SYDVKM. The CDR3 nucleotides are TGTGCCAGCAAAGGGGACAGGTGGAATGAGCAGTTCTTC. It encodes CASKGDRWNEQFF.

The chain couples TRBV3-1 (or the pseudogene TRBV3-2) to TRBJ2-2; D not resolved. The V gene lost 3 bases and the J gene lost 0 bases, with 5 bases spanning the gap. From germline, CDR1 is LGHDT and CDR2 YNNKEL (reference sequence). The CDR3 extends over 14 amino acids. The CDR3 coding sequence is TGTGCCAGCAGCCAGCAGGCGAACACCGGGGAGCTGTTTTTT. Translated: CASSQQANTGELFF.

This clone has only a few counts. This chain's CDR3 is CASSRGVLAGGTSTDTQYF. In nucleotides, the CDR3 is TGTGCCAGCAGCCGCGGCGTCCTAGCGGGGGGGACTAGCACAGATACGCAGTATTTT. V gene TRBV3-1 (or the pseudogene TRBV3-2) combines with J gene TRBJ2-3; 12 nucleotides agree with TRBD2. The germline V gene has CDR1 LGHDT and CDR2 YNNKEL (reference sequence). This CDR3 is built from 19 residues. Trimming at V came to 4 bases and at J to 0 bases, leaving 11 bases not matched to a gene.

The chain combines TRBV19 with TRBJ2-5; 7 bases line up with TRBD2. Trimming removed 3 bases from V and 1 base from J; junction bases left unmatched: 2. This CDR3 is 14 amino acids long. Germline CDR1 is LNHDA and CDR2 is SQIVND (reference sequence). CDR3 region: CASSIRGGQETQYF. The CDR3 nucleotides read TGTGCCAGTAGTATTCGCGGGGGCCAAGAGACCCAGTACTTC.